The 8 T cell receptor beta chains listed next were all sequenced from one sample in a study of control samples from healthy donors and cancer patients. Assay used: immunoSEQ multiplex PCR; TCRdb lists only in-frame clones, some missing. Of approximately 150,000 clones listed, 93% are singletons. Source material: blood. Receptors were obtained from a man aged 18-30 years in good health.

V usage is TRBV4-3 and J usage is TRBJ2-2; D remains ambiguous. Trimming removed 4 bases at V and 7 bases at J, with 16 bases between. This CDR3 comprises 15 residues. Germline CDR1 reads LGHNA; CDR2 reads YSLEER. CDR3 residues: CASSPEPGIVGELFF. The DNA of the CDR3 is TGCGCCAGCAGCCCTGAACCCGGAATCGTCGGGGAGCTGTTTTTT.

The J gene is TRBJ1-1, the V gene TRBV7-8; possibly TRBD1 for D (6 bases). The V end was cut by 2 bases, the J end by 4 bases, with 14 bases between. Germline lookup yields CDR1 SGHVS and CDR2 FQNEAQ. The CDR3 is 15 amino acids. CDR3 residues: CASSLKGQFLTEAFF. In DNA form, the CDR3 reads TGTGCCAGCAGCTTAAAAGGACAGTTTCTCACTGAAGCTTTCTTT.

For the CDR3, the DNA is TGTGCCAGCAGCTACGACAGGGCCACTAATGAAAAACTGTTTTTT. Amino acids: CASSYDRATNEKLFF. V and J are TRBV5-4 and TRBJ1-4; the match to TRBD1 covers 7 bases. This CDR3 region has 15 residues. V gave up 3 bases and J gave up 2 bases; unmatched junction bases: 4. CDR1 and CDR2 (germline): SGHNT, YYREEE (reference sequence).

The V call is TRBV5-4, the J call TRBJ2-5, with 9 bases aligning to TRBD2. The ends lost 4 bases at V and 5 bases at J; junction bases unmatched: 9. The CDR3 runs to 15 residues. CDR1 and CDR2 (germline): SGHNT, YYREEE (reference sequence). CDR3 sequence (DNA): TGTGCCAGCAGCCCTCCCCGGACTAGCGTGGAGACCCAGTACTTC. This gives the protein CASSPPRTSVETQYF.

The V gene is TRBV3-1 (or the pseudogene TRBV3-2), the J gene TRBJ2-1; D possibly matches TRBD1 or TRBD2 (5 bases each). CDR1 and CDR2 from the germline V gene are LGHDT and YNNKEL (reference sequence). There are 16 residues in the CDR3. Trimming stripped 3 bases from V and 12 bases from J, with 24 bases between. The CDR3 DNA sequence: TGTGCCAGCAGCCATCCCAAGGGACCGTGGAAAGGTGTGCAGTTCTTC. Residues: CASSHPKGPWKGVQFF.

This rearrangement joins TRBV7-8 to TRBJ1-1, with D uncertain. V was cut by 1 base and J by 3 bases, with 6 bases left in between. This CDR3 region has 13 residues. Germline values: CDR1 SGHVS, CDR2 FQNEAQ. CDR3 sequence (DNA): TGTGCCAGCAGCTTAGACGGGGACACTGAAGCTTTCTTT. Translated: CASSLDGDTEAFF. Full variable domain (outside the CDR3, taken from reference TRBV7-8 and TRBJ1-1): GAGVSQSPRYKVAKRGQDVALRCDPISGHVSLFWYQQALGQGPEFLTYFQNEAQLDKSGLPSDRFFAERPEGSVSTLKIQRTQQEDSAVYLCASSLDGDTEAFFGQGTRLTVV.

This chain uses TRBV18 with TRBJ2-3; TRBD2 is a possible D gene (5 bases). Germline V gene data show CDR1 as KGHSH and CDR2 as LQKENI. This CDR3 has 18 residues. Trimming removed 3 bases from V and 6 bases from J, with 25 bases in between. CDR3 protein: CASSPPTHQRTRMDTQYF. CDR3 DNA: TGTGCCAGCTCACCGCCTACCCATCAGCGGACGAGAATGGATACGCAGTATTTT.

The chain has TRBV2 and TRBJ2-7; 9 nucleotides line up with TRBD1. The CDR3 loop spans 18 amino acids. With 0 bases clipped from V and 5 bases from J, the junction kept 14 bases outside the gene matches. CDR1 is SNHLY and CDR2 is FYNNEI in the germline V gene. The CDR3 sequence is CASSEALLGTGIIDEQYF. As DNA, the CDR3 is TGTGCCAGCAGTGAAGCGCTTCTGGGGACAGGGATAATCGACGAGCAGTACTTC.